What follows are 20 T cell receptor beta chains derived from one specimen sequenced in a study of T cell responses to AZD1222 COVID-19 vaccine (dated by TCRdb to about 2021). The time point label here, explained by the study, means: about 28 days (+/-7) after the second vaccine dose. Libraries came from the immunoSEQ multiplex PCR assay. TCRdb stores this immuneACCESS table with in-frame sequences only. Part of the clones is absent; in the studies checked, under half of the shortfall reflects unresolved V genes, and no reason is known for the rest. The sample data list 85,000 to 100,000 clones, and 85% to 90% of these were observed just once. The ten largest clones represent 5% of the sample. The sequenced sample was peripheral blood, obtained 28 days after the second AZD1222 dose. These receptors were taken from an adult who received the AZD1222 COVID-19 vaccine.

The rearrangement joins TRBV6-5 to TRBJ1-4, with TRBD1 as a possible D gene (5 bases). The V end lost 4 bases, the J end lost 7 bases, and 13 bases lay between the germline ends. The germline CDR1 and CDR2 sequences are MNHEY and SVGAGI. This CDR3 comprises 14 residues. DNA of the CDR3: TGTGCCAGCAGTTTCCAGGGCACCGTTGAAAAACTGTTTTTT. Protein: CASSFQGTVEKLFF.

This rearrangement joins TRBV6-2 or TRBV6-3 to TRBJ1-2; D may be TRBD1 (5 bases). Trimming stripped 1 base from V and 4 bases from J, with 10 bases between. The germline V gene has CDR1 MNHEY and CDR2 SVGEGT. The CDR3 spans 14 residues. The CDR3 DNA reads TGTGCCAGCAGTTACTGGCAGGGTAGCTATGGCTACACCTTC. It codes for CASSYWQGSYGYTF.

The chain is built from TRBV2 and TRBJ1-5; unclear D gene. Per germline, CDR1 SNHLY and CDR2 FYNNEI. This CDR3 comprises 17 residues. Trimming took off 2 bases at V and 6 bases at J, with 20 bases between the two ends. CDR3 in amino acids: CASSETISFDSIQPQHF. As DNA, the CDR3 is TGTGCCAGCAGTGAAACGATTTCCTTTGATTCCATTCAGCCCCAGCATTTT.

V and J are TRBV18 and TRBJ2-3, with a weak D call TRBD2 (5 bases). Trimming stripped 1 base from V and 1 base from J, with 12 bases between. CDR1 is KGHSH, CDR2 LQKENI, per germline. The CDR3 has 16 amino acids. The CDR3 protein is CASSPRVATGTDTQYF. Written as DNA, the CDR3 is TGTGCCAGCTCACCACGAGTAGCGACTGGCACAGATACGCAGTATTTT.

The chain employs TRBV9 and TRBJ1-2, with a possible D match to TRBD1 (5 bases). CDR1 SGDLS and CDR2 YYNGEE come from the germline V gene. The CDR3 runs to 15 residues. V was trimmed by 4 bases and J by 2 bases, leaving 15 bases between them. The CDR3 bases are TGTGCCAGCAGCACAGCACGGGGGATGAACTATGGCTACACCTTC. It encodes CASSTARGMNYGYTF.

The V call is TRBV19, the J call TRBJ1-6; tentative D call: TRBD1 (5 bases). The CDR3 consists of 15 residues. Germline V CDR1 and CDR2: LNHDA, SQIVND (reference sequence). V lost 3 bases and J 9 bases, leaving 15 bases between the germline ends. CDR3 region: CASSMEGRSASPLHF. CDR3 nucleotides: TGTGCCAGTAGTATGGAGGGGCGTTCAGCTTCACCCCTCCACTTT.

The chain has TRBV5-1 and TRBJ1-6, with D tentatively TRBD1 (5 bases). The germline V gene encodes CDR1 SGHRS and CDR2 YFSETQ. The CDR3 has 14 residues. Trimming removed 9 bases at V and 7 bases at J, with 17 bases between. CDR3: CATSTGAENSPLHF. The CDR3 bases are TGCGCCACCAGTACTGGGGCGGAGAATTCACCCCTCCACTTT.

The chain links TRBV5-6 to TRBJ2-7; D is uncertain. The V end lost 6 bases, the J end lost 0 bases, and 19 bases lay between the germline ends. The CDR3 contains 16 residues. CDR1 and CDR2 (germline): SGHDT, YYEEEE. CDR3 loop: CASTHLISEVSYEQYF. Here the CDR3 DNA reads TGTGCCAGCACCCACCTCATATCGGAAGTCTCCTACGAGCAGTACTTC.

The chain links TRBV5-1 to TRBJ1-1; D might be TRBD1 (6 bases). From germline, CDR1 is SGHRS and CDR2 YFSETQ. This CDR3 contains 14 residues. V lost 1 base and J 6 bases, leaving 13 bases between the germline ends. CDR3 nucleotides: TGCGCCAGCAGCTTGCCGGGGGCGAAGTCTGAAGCTTTCTTT. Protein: CASSLPGAKSEAFF.

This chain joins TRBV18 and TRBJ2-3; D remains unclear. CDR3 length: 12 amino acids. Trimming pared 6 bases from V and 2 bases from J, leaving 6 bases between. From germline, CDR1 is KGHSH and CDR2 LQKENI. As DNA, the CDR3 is TGTGCCAGCTCGCCCTACACAGATACGCAGTATTTT. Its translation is CASSPYTDTQYF.

The CDR3 spells CASSLVGQGGYNEQFF. CDR3 in DNA: TGTGCCAGCAGCTTAGTAGGGCAGGGGGGCTACAATGAGCAGTTCTTC. The chain is built from TRBV11-2 and TRBJ2-1, with a weak D call TRBD1 (7 bases). Trimming removed 1 base at V and 3 bases at J, with 13 bases between. Germline V CDR1 and CDR2: SGHAT, FQNNGV. The CDR3 loop spans 16 amino acids.

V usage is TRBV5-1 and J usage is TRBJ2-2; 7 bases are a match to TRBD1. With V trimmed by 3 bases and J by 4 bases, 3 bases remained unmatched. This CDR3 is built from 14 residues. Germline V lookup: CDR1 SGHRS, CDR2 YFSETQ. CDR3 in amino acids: CASSSGQTTGELFF. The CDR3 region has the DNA TGCGCCAGCAGCTCGGGACAGACCACCGGGGAGCTGTTTTTT. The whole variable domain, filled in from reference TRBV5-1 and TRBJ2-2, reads KAGVTQTPRYLIKTRGQQVTLSCSPISGHRSVSWYQQTPGQGLQFLFEYFSETQRNKGNFPGRFSGRQFSNSRSEMNVSTLELGDSALYLCASSSGQTTGELFFGEGSRLTVL.

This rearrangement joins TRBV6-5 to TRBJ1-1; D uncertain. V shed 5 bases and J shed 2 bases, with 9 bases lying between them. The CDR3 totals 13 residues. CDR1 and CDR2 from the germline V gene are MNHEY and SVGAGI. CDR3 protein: CASSLGSNTEAFF. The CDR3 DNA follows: TGTGCCAGCAGTCTAGGGTCTAACACTGAAGCTTTCTTT.

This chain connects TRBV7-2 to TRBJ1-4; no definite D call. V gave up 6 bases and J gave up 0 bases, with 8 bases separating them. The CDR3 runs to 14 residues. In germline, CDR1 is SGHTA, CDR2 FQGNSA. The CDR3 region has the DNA TGTGCCAGCAGTCGGTTTACAACTAATGAAAAACTGTTTTTT. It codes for CASSRFTTNEKLFF.

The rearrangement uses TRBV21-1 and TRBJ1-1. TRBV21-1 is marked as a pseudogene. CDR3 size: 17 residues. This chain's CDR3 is CAVLDRGRAKVNTEAFF. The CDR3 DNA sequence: TGTGCCGTACTAGATAGAGGAAGGGCTAAGGTGAACACTGAAGCTTTCTTT.

CDR3 in DNA: TGTGCCAGCAGCTTAGCGGCAGCAACTAATGAAAAACTGTTTTTT. It translates to CASSLAAATNEKLFF. This rearrangement joins TRBV7-2 to TRBJ1-4; D not certain. The CDR3 runs to 15 residues. Trimming cost V 0 bases and J 0 bases, with 5 bases left between them. Per the germline V gene, CDR1 is SGHTA and CDR2 is FQGNSA.

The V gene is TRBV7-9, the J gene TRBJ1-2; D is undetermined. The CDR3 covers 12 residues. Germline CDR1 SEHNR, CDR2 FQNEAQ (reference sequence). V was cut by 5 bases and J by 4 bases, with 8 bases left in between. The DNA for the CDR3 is TGTGCCAGCAGCCCCGGCCTCTATGGCTACACCTTC. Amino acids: CASSPGLYGYTF.

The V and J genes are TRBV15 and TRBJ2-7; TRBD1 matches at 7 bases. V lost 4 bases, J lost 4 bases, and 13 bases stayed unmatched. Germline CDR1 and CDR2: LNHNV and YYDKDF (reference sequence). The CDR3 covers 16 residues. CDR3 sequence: CATSKTGVGPDYEQYF. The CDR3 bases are TGTGCCACCAGCAAAACAGGGGTTGGGCCCGATTACGAGCAGTACTTC.

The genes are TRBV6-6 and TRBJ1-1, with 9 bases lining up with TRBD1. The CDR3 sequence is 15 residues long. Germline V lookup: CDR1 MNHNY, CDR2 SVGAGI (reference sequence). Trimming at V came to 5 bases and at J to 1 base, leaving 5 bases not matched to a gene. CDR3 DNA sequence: TGTGCCAGCAGTGGCAAGACAGGGGGGAACACTGAAGCTTTCTTT. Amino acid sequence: CASSGKTGGNTEAFF.

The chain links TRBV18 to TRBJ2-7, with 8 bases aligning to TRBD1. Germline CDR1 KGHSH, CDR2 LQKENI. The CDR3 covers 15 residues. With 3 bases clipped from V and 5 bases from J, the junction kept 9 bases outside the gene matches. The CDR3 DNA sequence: TGTGCCAGCTCACCCAGGGGACAGGTGGTCGACGAGCAGTACTTC. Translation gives CASSPRGQVVDEQYF.